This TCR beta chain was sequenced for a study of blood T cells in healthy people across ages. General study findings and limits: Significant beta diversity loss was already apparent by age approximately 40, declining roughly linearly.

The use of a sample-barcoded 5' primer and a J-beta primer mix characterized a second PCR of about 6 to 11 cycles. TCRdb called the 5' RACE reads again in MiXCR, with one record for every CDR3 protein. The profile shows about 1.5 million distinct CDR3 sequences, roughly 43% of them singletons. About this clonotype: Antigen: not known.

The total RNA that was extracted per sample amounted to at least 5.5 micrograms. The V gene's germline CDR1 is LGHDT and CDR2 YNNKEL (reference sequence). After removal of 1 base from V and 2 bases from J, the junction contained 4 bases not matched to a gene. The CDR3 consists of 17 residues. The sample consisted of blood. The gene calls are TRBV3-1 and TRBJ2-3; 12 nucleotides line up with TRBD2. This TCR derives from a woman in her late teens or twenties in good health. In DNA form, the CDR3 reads TGTGCCAGCAGCCAAGTGCTAGCGGGGGGGTACACAGATACGCAGTATTTT. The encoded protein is CASSQVLAGGYTDTQYF.